The clone carrying this T cell receptor (beta chain) was recorded a few times. Some clones are missing from TCRdb's copy, which holds only in-frame ones; the method was immunoSEQ multiplex PCR. The sample yields 130,000 to 150,000 clones, about four fifths seen once. The data belong to a study of blood T cell repertoires in COVID-19. V was trimmed by 0 bases and J by 0 bases, leaving 6 bases between them. The CDR3 runs 15 residues. Germline CDR1 reads SGDLS; CDR2 reads YYNGEE. The origin of this receptor is a man between 65 and 79 years old who had recovered from COVID-19. The specimen sequenced was peripheral blood. V and J are TRBV9 and TRBJ2-2, with a tentative D call TRBD2 (6 bases). The DNA for the CDR3 is TGTGCCAGCAGCGTAGGGGGGGCGAACACCGGGGAGCTGTTTTTT. As protein: CASSVGGANTGELFF.